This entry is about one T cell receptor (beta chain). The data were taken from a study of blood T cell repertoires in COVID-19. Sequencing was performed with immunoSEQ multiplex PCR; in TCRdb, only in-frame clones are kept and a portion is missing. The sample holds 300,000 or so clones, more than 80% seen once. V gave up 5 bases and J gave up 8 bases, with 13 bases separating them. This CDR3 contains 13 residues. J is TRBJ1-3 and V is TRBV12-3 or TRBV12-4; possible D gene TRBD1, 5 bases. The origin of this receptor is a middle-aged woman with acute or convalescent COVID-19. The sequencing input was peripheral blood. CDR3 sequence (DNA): TGTGCCAGCAGTATTACAGGAACCCACACCATATATTTT. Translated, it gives CASSITGTHTIYF.